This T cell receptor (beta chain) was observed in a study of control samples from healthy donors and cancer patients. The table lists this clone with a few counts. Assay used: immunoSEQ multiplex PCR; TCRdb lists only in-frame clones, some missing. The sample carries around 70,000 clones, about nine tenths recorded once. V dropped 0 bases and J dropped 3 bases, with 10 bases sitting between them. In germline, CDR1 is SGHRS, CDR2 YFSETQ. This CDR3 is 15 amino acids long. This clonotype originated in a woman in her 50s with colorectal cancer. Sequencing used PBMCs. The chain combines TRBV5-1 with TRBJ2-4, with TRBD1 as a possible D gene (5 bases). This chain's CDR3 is CASSLAPGFKNIQYF. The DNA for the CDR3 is TGCGCCAGCAGCTTGGCCCCAGGGTTCAAAAACATTCAGTACTTC.